This T cell receptor beta chain comes out of a study of beta chain features in type 1 diabetes. Investigators reverse transcribed all isolated RNA, so they sequenced expressed TCRB transcripts. Assay used: immunoSEQ multiplex PCR; TCRdb lists only in-frame clones, some missing. The top ten hold around 2.5% of the sample, which has around 170,000 clones, about 9.1% seen once. The CDR3 spans 16 residues. The V and J ends lost 6 bases and 5 bases, in that order; junction bases with no gene match: 8. The germline gives CDR1 MGHDK, CDR2 SYGVNS. The sample taken for sequencing was central memory CD4+ T cells from blood. The rearrangement links TRBV25-1 to TRBJ2-5, with TRBD2 matching over 14 bases. This receptor was taken from a woman aged 18-35 years in good health. The CDR3 DNA reads TGTGCCAGCAGGGCCGGACTAGCGGGGGGAGCCGAGACCCAGTACTTC. It yields the protein CASRAGLAGGAETQYF.